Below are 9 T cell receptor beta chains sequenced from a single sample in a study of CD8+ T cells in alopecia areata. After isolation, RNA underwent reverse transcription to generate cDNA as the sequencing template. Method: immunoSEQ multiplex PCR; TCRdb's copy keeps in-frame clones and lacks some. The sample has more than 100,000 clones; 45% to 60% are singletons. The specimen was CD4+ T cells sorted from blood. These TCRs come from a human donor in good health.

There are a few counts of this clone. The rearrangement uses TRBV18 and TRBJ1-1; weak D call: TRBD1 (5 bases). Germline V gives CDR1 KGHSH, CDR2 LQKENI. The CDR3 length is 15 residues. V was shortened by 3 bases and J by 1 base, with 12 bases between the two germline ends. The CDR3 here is CASSPIGGENTEAFF. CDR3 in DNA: TGTGCCAGCTCACCGATCGGGGGAGAGAACACTGAAGCTTTCTTT.

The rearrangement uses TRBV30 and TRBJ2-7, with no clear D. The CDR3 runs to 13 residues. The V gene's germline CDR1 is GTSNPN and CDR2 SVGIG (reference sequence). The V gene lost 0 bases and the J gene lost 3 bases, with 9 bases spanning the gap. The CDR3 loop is CAWSVRLLYEQYF. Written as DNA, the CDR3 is TGTGCCTGGAGTGTAAGGCTGCTCTACGAGCAGTACTTC.

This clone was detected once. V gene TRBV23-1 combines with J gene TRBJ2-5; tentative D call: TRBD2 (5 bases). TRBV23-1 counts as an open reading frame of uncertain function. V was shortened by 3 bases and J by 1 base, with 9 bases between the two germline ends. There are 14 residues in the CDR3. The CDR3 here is CASSQAAGQETQYF. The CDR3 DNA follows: TGCGCCAGCAGTCAGGCGGCGGGCCAAGAGACCCAGTACTTC.

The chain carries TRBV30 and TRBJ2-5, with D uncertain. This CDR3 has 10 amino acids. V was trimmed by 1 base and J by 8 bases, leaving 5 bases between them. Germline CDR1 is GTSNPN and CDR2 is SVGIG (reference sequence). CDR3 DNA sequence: TGTGCCTGGAGTGCCAGAACCCAGTACTTC. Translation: CAWSARTQYF.

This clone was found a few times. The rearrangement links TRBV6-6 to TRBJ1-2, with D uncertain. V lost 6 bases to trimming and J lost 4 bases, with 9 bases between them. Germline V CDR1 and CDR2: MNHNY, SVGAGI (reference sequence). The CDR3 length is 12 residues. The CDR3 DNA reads TGTGCCAGCAGCCAGGATATCTATGGCTACACCTTC. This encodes CASSQDIYGYTF.

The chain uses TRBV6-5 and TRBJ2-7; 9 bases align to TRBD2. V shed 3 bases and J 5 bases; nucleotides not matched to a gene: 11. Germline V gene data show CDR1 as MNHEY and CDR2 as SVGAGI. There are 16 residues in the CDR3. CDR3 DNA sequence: TGTGCCAGCAGTTATGGGTCGCGGGGGGGCTACCACGAGCAGTACTTC. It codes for CASSYGSRGGYHEQYF.

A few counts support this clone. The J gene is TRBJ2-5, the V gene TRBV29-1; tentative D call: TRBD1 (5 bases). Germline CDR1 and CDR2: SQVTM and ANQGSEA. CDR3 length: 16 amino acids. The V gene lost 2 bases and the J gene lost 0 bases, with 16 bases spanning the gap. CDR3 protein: CSVEHTRDSYQETQYF. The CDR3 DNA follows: TGCAGCGTTGAACACACGCGAGACAGCTACCAAGAGACCCAGTACTTC. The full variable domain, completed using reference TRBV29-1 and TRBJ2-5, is SAVISQKPSRDICQRGTSLTIQCQVDSQVTMMFWYRQQPGQSLTLIATANQGSEATYESGFVIDKFPISRPNLTFSTLTVSNMSPEDSSIYLCSVEHTRDSYQETQYFGPGTRLLVL.

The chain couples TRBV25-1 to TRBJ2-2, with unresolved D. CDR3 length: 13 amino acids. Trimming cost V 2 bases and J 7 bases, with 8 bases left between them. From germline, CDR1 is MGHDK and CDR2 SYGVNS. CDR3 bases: TGTGCCAGCAGTGAACGTCATCACGGGGAGCTGTTTTTT. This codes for CASSERHHGELFF.

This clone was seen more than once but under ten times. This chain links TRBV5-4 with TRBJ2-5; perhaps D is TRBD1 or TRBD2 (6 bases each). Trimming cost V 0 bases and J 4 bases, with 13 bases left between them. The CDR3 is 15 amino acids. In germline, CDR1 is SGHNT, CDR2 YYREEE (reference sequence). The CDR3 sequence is CASSLAQGRRETQYF. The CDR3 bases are TGTGCCAGCAGCTTGGCGCAGGGGAGGAGAGAGACCCAGTACTTC.